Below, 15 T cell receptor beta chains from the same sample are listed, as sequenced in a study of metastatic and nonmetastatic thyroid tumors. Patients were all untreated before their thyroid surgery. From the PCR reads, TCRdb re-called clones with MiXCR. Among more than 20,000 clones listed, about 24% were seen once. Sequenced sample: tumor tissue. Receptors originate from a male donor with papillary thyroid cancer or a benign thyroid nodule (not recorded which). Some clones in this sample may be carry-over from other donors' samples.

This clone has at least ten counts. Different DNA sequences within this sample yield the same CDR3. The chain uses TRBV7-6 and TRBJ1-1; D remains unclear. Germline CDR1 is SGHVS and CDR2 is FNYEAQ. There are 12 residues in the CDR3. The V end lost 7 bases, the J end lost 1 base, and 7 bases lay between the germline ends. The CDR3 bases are TGTGCCAGCATAGGGCGGAACACTGAAGCTTTCTTT. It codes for CASIGRNTEAFF.

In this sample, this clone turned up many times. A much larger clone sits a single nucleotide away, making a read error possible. CDR3 protein: CATQWLDEQFF. The CDR3 DNA reads TGTGCCACCCAGTGGTTGGACGAGCAGTTCTTC. The chain carries TRBV6-2 or TRBV6-3 and TRBJ2-1; D uncertain. The CDR3 has 11 residues. V lost 10 bases and J 10 bases, leaving 14 bases between the germline ends. Germline V lookup: CDR1 MNHEY, CDR2 SVGEGT.

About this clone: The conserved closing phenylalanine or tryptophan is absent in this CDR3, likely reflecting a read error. This chain's CDR3 is CASSLGPLAYEQYL. For the CDR3, the DNA is TGTGCCAGCAGCTTGGGCCCGCTGGCCTACGAGCAGTACTTA. The chain recombines TRBV11-2 with TRBJ2-7; the D is unclear. Trimming removed 3 bases at V and 2 bases at J, with 11 bases between. The germline V gene has CDR1 SGHAT and CDR2 FQNNGV. The CDR3 contains 14 residues.

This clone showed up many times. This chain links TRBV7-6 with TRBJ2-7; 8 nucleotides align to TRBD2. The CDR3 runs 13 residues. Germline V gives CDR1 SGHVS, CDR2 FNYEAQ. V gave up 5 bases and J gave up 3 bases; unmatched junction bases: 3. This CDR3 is CASSPTSGYEQYF. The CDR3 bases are TGTGCCAGCAGCCCAACTAGCGGCTACGAGCAGTACTTC.

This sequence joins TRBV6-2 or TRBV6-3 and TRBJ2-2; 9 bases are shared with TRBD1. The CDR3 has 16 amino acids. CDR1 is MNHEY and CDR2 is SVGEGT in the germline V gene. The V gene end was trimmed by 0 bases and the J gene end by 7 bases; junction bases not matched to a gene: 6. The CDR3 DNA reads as TGTGCCAGCAGTTACTCGGGACAGGGAATTCTCGGGGAGCTGTTTTTT. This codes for CASSYSGQGILGELFF.

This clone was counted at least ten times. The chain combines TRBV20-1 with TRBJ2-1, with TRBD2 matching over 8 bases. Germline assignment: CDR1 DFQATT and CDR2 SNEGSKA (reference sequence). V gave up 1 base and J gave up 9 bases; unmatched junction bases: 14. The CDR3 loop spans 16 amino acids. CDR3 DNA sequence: TGCAGTGCTAGAGGAGCGAGCGGGAGCTTCTGGGGTGAGCAGTTCTTC. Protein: CSARGASGSFWGEQFF.

CDR3 sequence (DNA): TGTGCCTGGAGTGTAGGGGTCAGGGAAGCTTTCTTT. Translated, it gives CAWSVGVREAFF. The chain recombines TRBV30 with TRBJ1-1, with D possibly TRBD1 on 5 matching bases. The CDR3 consists of 12 residues. Germline V gives CDR1 GTSNPN, CDR2 SVGIG (reference sequence). V lost 0 bases and J 8 bases, leaving 10 bases between the germline ends.

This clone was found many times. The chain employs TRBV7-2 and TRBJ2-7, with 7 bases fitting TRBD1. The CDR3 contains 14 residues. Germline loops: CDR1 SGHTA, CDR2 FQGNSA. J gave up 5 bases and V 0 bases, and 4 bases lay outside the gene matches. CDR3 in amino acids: CASSLAIGGNEQYF. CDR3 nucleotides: TGTGCCAGCAGCTTAGCAATAGGGGGCAACGAGCAGTACTTC.

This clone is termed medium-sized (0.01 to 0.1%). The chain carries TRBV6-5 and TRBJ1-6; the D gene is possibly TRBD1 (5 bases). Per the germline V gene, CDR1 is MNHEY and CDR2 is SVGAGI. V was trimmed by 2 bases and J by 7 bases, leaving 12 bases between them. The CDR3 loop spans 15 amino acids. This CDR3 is CASSYSRVGNSPLHF. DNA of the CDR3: TGTGCCAGCAGTTACAGCAGGGTGGGCAATTCACCCCTCCACTTT.

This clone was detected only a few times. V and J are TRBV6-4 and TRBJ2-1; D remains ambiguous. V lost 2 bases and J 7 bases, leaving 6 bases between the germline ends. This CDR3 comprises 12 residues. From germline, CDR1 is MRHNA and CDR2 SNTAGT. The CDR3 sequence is CASSDGENEQFF. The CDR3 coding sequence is TGTGCCAGCAGTGACGGAGAGAATGAGCAGTTCTTC.

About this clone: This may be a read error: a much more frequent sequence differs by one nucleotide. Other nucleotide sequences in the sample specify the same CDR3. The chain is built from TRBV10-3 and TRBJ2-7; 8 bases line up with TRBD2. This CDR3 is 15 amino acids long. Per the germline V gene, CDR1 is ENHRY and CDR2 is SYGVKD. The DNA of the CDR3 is TGTGCCATCAGTGAGTCGACTAGCGCCTCCTACGGGCAGTACTTC. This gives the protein CAISESTSASYGQYF.

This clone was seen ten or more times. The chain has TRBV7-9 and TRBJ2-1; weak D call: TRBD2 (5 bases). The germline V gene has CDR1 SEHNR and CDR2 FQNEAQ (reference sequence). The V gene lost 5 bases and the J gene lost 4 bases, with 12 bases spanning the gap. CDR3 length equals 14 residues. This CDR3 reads CASSRGADYNEQFF. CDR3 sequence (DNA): TGTGCCAGCAGCCGAGGAGCGGATTACAATGAGCAGTTCTTC.

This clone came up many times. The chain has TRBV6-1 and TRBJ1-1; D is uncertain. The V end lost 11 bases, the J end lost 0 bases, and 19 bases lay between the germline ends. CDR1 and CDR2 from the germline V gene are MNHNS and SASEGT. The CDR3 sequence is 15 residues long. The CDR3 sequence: CAGGRTSDLNTEAFF. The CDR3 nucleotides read TGTGCCGGAGGTCGGACGTCTGATTTGAACACTGAAGCTTTCTTT.

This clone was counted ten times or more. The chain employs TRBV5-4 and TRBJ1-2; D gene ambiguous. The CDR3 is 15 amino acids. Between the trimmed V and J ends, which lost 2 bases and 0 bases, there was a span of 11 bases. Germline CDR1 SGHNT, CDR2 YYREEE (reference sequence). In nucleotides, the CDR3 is TGTGCCAGCAGCTTTCCCTCAGCCCCTAACTATGGCTACACCTTC. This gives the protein CASSFPSAPNYGYTF.

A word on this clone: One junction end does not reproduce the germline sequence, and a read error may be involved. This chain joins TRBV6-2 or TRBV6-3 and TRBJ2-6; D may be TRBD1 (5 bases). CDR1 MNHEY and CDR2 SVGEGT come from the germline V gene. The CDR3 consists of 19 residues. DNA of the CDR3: TGTGCCAGCAGTACCGGTACGGTCCAGGGTGTCTCTGGCGCCAACGTCCTGACTTTC. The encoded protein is CASSTGTVQGVSGANVLTF.